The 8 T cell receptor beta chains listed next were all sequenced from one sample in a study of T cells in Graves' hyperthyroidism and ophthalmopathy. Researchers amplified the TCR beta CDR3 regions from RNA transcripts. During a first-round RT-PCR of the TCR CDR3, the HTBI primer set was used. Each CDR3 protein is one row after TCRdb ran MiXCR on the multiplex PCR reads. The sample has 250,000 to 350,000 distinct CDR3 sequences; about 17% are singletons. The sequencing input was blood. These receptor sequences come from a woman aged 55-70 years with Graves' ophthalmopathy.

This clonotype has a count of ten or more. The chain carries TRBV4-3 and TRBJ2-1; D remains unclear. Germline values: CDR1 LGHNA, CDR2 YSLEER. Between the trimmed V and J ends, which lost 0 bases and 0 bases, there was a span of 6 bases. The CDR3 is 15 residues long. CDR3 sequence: CASSQEPSSYNEQFF. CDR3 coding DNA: TGCGCCAGCAGCCAAGAGCCCAGCTCCTACAATGAGCAGTTCTTC.

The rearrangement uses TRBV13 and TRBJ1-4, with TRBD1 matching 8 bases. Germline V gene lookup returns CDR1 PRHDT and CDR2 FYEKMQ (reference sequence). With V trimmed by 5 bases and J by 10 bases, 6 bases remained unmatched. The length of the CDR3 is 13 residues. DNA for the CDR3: TGTGCCAGCAGCCGAAAACAGGGGGGAAAACTGTTTTTT. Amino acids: CASSRKQGGKLFF.

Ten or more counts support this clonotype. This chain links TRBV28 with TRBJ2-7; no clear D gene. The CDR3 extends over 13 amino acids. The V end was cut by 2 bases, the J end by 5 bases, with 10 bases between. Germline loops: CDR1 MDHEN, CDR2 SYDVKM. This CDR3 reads CASSLRTPHEQYF. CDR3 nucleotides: TGTGCCAGCAGTTTAAGGACCCCCCACGAGCAGTACTTC.

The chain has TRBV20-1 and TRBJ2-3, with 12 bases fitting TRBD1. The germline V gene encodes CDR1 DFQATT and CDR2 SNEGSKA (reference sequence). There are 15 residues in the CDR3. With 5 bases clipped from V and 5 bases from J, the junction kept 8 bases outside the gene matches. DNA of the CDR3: TGCAGTGCTCTCCGGGACAGGGGGCAGGAAGATACGCAGTATTTT. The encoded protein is CSALRDRGQEDTQYF.

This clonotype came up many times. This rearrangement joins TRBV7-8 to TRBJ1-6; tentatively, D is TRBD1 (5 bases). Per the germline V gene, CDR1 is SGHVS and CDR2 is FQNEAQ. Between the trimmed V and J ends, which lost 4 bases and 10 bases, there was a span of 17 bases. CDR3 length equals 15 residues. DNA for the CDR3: TGTGCCAGCAGCTCCTCGGGGCAGGGTAGATCACCCCTCCACTTT. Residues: CASSSSGQGRSPLHF.

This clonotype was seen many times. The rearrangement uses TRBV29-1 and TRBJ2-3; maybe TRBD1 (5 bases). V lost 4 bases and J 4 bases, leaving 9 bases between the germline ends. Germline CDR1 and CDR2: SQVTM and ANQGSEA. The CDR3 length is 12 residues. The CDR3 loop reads CSVAVGADTQYF. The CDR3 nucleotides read TGCAGCGTTGCGGTAGGGGCAGATACGCAGTATTTT.

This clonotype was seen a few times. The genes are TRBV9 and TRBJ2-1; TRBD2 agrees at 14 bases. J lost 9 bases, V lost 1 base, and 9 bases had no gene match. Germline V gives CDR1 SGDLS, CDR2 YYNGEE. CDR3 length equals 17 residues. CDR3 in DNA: TGTGCCAGCAGCGTAACTGGGACTAGCGGGAGAGGGGGTGAGCAGTTCTTC. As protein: CASSVTGTSGRGGEQFF.

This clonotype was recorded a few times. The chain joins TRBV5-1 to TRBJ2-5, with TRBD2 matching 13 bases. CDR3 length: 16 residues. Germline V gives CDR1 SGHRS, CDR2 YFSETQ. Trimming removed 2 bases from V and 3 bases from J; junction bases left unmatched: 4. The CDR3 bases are TGCGCCAGCAGCTTCTTCGGGACTAGCGGGGAAGAGACCCAGTACTTC. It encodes CASSFFGTSGEETQYF.